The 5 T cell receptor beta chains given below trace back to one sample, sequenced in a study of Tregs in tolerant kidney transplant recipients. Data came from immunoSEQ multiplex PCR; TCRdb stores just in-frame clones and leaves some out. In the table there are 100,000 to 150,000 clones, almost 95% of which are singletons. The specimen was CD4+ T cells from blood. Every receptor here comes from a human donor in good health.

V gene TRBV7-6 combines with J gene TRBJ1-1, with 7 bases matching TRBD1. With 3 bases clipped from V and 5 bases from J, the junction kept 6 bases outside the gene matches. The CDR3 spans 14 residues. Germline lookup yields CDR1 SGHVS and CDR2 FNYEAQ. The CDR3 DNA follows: TGTGCCAGCAGCTTGGGACAGACAGGGACTGAAGCTTTCTTT. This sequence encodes CASSLGQTGTEAFF. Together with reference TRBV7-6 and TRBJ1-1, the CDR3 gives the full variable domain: GAGVSQSPRYKVTKRGQDVALRCDPISGHVSLYWYRQALGQGPEFLTYFNYEAQQDKSGLPNDRFSAERPEGSISTLTIQRTEQRDSAMYRCASSLGQTGTEAFFGQGTRLTVV.

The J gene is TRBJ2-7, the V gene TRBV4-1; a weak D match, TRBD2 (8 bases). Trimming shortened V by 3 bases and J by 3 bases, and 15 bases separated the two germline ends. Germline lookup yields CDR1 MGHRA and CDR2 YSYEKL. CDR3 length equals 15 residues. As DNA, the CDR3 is TGCGCCAGCAGCCACCGGGACAGCGGGGGCTACGAGCAGTACTTC. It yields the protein CASSHRDSGGYEQYF.

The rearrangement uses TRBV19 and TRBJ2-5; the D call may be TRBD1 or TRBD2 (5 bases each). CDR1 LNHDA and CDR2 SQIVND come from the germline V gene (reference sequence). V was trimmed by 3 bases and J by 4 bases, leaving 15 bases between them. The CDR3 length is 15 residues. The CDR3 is CASSILGVRGETQYF. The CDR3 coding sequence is TGTGCCAGTAGTATTCTGGGGGTGAGGGGAGAGACCCAGTACTTC. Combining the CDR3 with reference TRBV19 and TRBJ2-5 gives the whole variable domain DGGITQSPKYLFRKEGQNVTLSCEQNLNHDAMYWYRQDPGQGLRLIYYSQIVNDFQKGDIAEGYSVSREKKESFPLTVTSAQKNPTAFYLCASSILGVRGETQYFGPGTRLLVL.

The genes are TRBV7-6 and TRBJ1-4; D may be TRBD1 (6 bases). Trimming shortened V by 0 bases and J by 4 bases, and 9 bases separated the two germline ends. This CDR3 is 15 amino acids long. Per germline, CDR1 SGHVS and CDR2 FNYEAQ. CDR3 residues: CASSLAGHYNEKLFF. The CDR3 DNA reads TGTGCCAGCAGCTTAGCGGGACACTATAATGAAAAACTGTTTTTT.

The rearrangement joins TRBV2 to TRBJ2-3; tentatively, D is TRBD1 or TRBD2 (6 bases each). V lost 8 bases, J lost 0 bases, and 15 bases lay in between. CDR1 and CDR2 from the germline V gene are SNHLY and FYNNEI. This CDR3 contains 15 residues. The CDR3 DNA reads TGTGCCAGCTGCCTAGGGGGGCCTAGCACAGATACGCAGTATTTT. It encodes CASCLGGPSTDTQYF.